This TCR beta chain was sequenced during a study of blood T cell repertoires in COVID-19. The wider study: The origin of the acute and convalescent COVID-19 samples was the United States, Italy and Spain. Sample material is recorded as cDNA or gDNA derived from T cells, B-cell-depleted T cells, or PBMCs.

Original methodology: Amplification of reference gene primers was used by the study to estimate nucleated cell counts. Data came from immunoSEQ multiplex PCR; TCRdb stores just in-frame clones and leaves some out. D and trimming were read from the DNA, whereas the V and J calls and clone size are those reported in that table. In the table there are around 210,000 clones, roughly 88% of which are singletons. This clone was detected once. The sequence was obtained from a human donor in a cohort sampled during active COVID-19. The sequencing sample was made of peripheral blood.

For the CDR3, the DNA is TGTGCCAGCAGCCCACAGGGGACTAGCGGGGCAGATACGCAGTATTTT. Translated: CASSPQGTSGADTQYF. This chain links TRBV7-2 with TRBJ2-3, with 13 bases lining up with TRBD2. Trimming removed 5 bases from V and 4 bases from J; junction bases left unmatched: 6. The CDR3 loop spans 16 amino acids. Germline V gene lookup returns CDR1 SGHTA and CDR2 FQGNSA. Complete variable domain (other parts from reference TRBV7-2 and TRBJ2-3): GAGVSQSPSNKVTEKGKDVELRCDPISGHTALYWYRQSLGQGLEFLIYFQGNSAPDKSGLPSDRFSAERTGGSVSTLTIQRTQQEDSAVYLCASSPQGTSGADTQYFGPGTRLTVL.